This entry lists 9 T cell receptor beta chains sequenced from one sample in a study of OX40 agonist ivuxolimab in advanced cancers. This table comes from immunoSEQ multiplex PCR, and its TCRdb copy is limited to in-frame clones, with some not included. The data hold about 79,000 clones, with about 91% observed a single time. The sample consisted of CD4+ or CD8+ T cells sorted from blood, taken in a trial of the OX40 agonist ivuxolimab. The receptors stem from an adult with an advanced solid tumor such as melanoma, head and neck, liver or kidney cancer.

This rearrangement joins TRBV19 to TRBJ2-4, with D possibly TRBD2 on 6 matching bases. Trimming stripped 2 bases from V and 4 bases from J, with 21 bases between. The CDR3 runs to 18 residues. CDR1 LNHDA and CDR2 SQIVND come from the germline V gene (reference sequence). CDR3 loop: CASSIPPPPGDGKNIQYF. The CDR3 coding sequence is TGTGCCAGTAGTATACCCCCACCTCCGGGGGACGGGAAAAACATTCAGTACTTC.

This rearrangement joins TRBV6-5 to TRBJ2-2, with 8 bases matching TRBD1. Per germline, CDR1 MNHEY and CDR2 SVGAGI. This CDR3 comprises 14 residues. V shed 5 bases, J shed 5 bases, and the junction held 4 bases outside the gene matches. The DNA of the CDR3 is TGTGCCAGCAGTCAGGGGGCGCCAACCGGGGAGCTGTTTTTT. This encodes CASSQGAPTGELFF.

V is TRBV6-5 and J is TRBJ1-4; no reliable D call. Looked up from germline, CDR1 is MNHEY and CDR2 is SVGAGI. This CDR3 region has 14 residues. V shed 5 bases and J shed 0 bases, with 7 bases lying between them. In DNA, the CDR3 is TGTGCCAGCAGTCTCACTGCAACTAATGAAAAACTGTTTTTT. Amino acid sequence: CASSLTATNEKLFF.

The chain uses TRBV6-6 and TRBJ1-1; 7 bases agree with TRBD1. The germline V gene has CDR1 MNHNY and CDR2 SVGAGI (reference sequence). The CDR3 totals 13 residues. J was trimmed by 8 bases and V by 6 bases; bases with no gene match: 9. The CDR3 loop is CASRRRQGAEAFF. The CDR3 DNA reads TGTGCCAGCAGAAGACGACAGGGCGCGGAAGCTTTCTTT.

The gene calls are TRBV14 and TRBJ1-4; D may be TRBD1 (5 bases). The germline V and J ends were trimmed by 6 bases and 0 bases, with 17 bases remaining between them. CDR3 length equals 17 residues. Germline CDR1 reads SGHDN; CDR2 reads FVKESK. The CDR3 reads CASSSAGTVATNEKLFF. The CDR3 DNA sequence: TGTGCCAGCAGTTCGGCGGGGACGGTCGCAACTAATGAAAAACTGTTTTTT.

The V call is TRBV7-9, the J call TRBJ1-2; perhaps TRBD1 as D (5 bases). Trimming removed 1 base at V and 2 bases at J, with 14 bases between. Germline lookup yields CDR1 SEHNR and CDR2 FQNEAQ (reference sequence). The CDR3 totals 16 residues. The CDR3 spells CASSLVGQGANYGYTF. CDR3 coding DNA: TGTGCCAGCAGCTTAGTGGGGCAGGGAGCAAACTATGGCTACACCTTC.

Only one count was recorded for this clone. The chain uses TRBV12-5 and TRBJ1-4; D uncertain. Germline values: CDR1 LGHNT, CDR2 FRNRAP. The V and J ends lost 0 bases and 8 bases respectively, with 19 bases between them. CDR3 length: 17 residues. CDR3 bases: TGTGCTAGTGGTTTGGTACTTACCTCTCGCGTGAGAGAAAAACTGTTTTTT. It encodes CASGLVLTSRVREKLFF.

This clone was seen only once. The V call is TRBV11-2, the J call TRBJ2-7; tentatively, D is TRBD2 (6 bases). This CDR3 spans 14 amino acids. Trimming cost V 3 bases and J 7 bases, with 16 bases left between them. Per the germline V gene, CDR1 is SGHAT and CDR2 is FQNNGV. DNA for the CDR3: TGTGCCAGCAGCTTGGGGACTCCTCCATTGGAGCAGTACTTC. Its translation is CASSLGTPPLEQYF.

This clone was picked up a small number of times. This sequence joins TRBV6-6 and TRBJ2-7; D ambiguous. The CDR3 covers 9 residues. Germline V gene sequence: CDR1 MNHNY, CDR2 SVGAGI (reference sequence). The V end was cut by 10 bases, the J end by 5 bases, with 6 bases between. The DNA for the CDR3 is TGTGCCACCCAGGACGAGCAGTACTTC. Translated: CATQDEQYF.